Included here is one T cell receptor beta chain sequence, with context. What it recognizes is unknown. Ophthalmopathy-affected donors exhibited moderate-to-severe activity, CAS ≥3, NOSPECS ≥4, and duration under 3 months. Pregnant or lactating patients and those with other autoimmune diseases or uncontrolled infections were excluded. The PBMCs were taken from under 12 ml of fresh peripheral blood. The V gene lost 5 bases and the J gene lost 0 bases, with 10 bases spanning the gap. The CDR3 extends over 14 amino acids. Germline lookup yields CDR1 MDHEN and CDR2 SYDVKM. This sample was included in a study of Graves' ophthalmopathy and Graves' hyperthyroidism. General observations from the study: Most thyroid clonotypes with frequency above 0.001 were detected in blood too.

TCR beta CDR3 regions were amplified from RNA transcripts. First-round RT-PCR employed HTBI primers, with a second-round multiplex PCR after it. TCRdb fed the multiplex PCR reads into MiXCR, producing one record per CDR3 protein. The data show about 700,000 distinct CDR3 sequences, around 40% seen once. Sequencing was carried out using peripheral blood. The clonotype originates from an adult man with Graves' ophthalmopathy. This chain links TRBV28 with TRBJ2-5, with unresolved D. CDR3 residues: CASSPHQYQETQYF. Here the CDR3 DNA reads TGTGCCAGCAGTCCACACCAGTACCAAGAGACCCAGTACTTC.